The 17 T cell receptor beta chains presented below share a single source sample, sequenced in a study of T cell responses to AZD1222 COVID-19 vaccine. The method was immunoSEQ multiplex PCR; TCRdb's version includes in-frame clones alone and lacks a portion of them. The data show about 120,000 clones, around 88% seen once. The sample was peripheral blood, taken 28 days after the second AZD1222 dose. These receptors came from an adult who received the AZD1222 COVID-19 vaccine.

The J gene is TRBJ2-3, the V gene TRBV18; 13 bases are a match to TRBD2. The CDR3 has 16 residues. Germline assignment: CDR1 KGHSH and CDR2 LQKENI. J lost 6 bases, V lost 3 bases, and 6 bases had no gene match. CDR3 DNA sequence: TGTGCCAGCTCACCCCGGACTAGCGGGAGTTGGGATACGCAGTATTTT. Its translation: CASSPRTSGSWDTQYF.

V and J are TRBV3-1 (or the pseudogene TRBV3-2) and TRBJ2-7; 7 bases agree with TRBD2. Trimming removed 1 base from V and 6 bases from J; junction bases left unmatched: 6. The CDR3 totals 14 residues. Per the germline V gene, CDR1 is LGHDT and CDR2 is YNNKEL (reference sequence). The CDR3 loop reads CASSQVGRSGEQYF. In DNA, the CDR3 is TGTGCCAGCAGCCAAGTCGGGAGGAGTGGCGAGCAGTACTTC.

This chain connects TRBV14 to TRBJ2-2; TRBD2 might be the D (7 bases). Germline V CDR1 and CDR2: SGHDN, FVKESK. The CDR3 contains 16 residues. V was pared by 0 bases and J by 2 bases, with 10 bases between. The CDR3 reads CASSQDPGGNTGELFF. For the CDR3, the DNA is TGTGCCAGCAGCCAAGATCCGGGGGGCAACACCGGGGAGCTGTTTTTT.

The chain links TRBV12-3 or TRBV12-4 to TRBJ1-4; TRBD1 aligns across 8 bases. The CDR3 is made up of 13 amino acids. J lost 7 bases, V lost 6 bases, and 4 bases had no gene match. CDR3 DNA: TGTGCCAGCAGGCAGGGGGCCAGTGAAAAACTGTTTTTT. Residues: CASRQGASEKLFF.

V gene TRBV9 combines with J gene TRBJ1-2, with TRBD1 matching 8 bases. The V gene's germline CDR1 is SGDLS and CDR2 YYNGEE. J lost 4 bases, V lost 0 bases, and 2 bases had no gene match. This CDR3 contains 14 residues. For the CDR3, the DNA is TGTGCCAGCAGCGTAGGCCAGGGGGCCTATGGCTACACCTTC. Translating it yields CASSVGQGAYGYTF.

The chain combines TRBV18 with TRBJ2-7; 7 bases agree with TRBD2. The CDR3 totals 18 residues. Looked up from germline, CDR1 is KGHSH and CDR2 is LQKENI. Unmatched junction bases numbered 14, after V lost 3 bases and J lost 0 bases. CDR3 protein: CASSPPLSARGSSYEQYF. CDR3 nucleotide sequence: TGTGCCAGCTCACCCCCTCTGAGTGCGCGGGGGAGCTCCTACGAGCAGTACTTC.

The rearrangement uses TRBV3-1 (or the pseudogene TRBV3-2) and TRBJ2-3; possible D gene TRBD2, 6 bases. Germline V gene sequence: CDR1 LGHDT, CDR2 YNNKEL (reference sequence). The germline V and J ends were trimmed by 0 bases and 1 base, with 14 bases remaining between them. The CDR3 runs to 17 residues. The CDR3 nucleotides read TGTGCCAGCAGCCAAGATCCGGGACTGGGGGGCACAGATACGCAGTATTTT. This encodes CASSQDPGLGGTDTQYF.

This chain connects TRBV24-1 to TRBJ2-2; D ambiguous. Per germline, CDR1 KGHDR and CDR2 SFDVKD. Trimming pared 4 bases from V and 6 bases from J, leaving 5 bases between. The CDR3 spans 12 residues. This CDR3 is CATSDPPGELFF. Written as DNA, the CDR3 is TGTGCCACCAGTGACCCACCCGGGGAGCTGTTTTTT.

This rearrangement joins TRBV27 to TRBJ2-3; D call uncertain. Germline-derived CDR1 and CDR2 are MNHEY and SMNVEV (reference sequence). This CDR3 has 15 residues. The V end was cut by 3 bases, the J end by 1 base, with 11 bases between. CDR3 DNA: TGTGCCAGCAGTTTGCTGATGGCACGCACAGATACGCAGTATTTT. Translation gives CASSLLMARTDTQYF.

In its sample, this clone was seen once. As DNA, the CDR3 is TGTGCCAGCAGCTCTCGGGACGAGCAGTACTTC. Translating it yields CASSSRDEQYF. The rearrangement uses TRBV7-2 and TRBJ2-7, with D hard to call. Between the trimmed V and J ends, which lost 4 bases and 5 bases, there was a span of 6 bases. The CDR3 consists of 11 residues. Germline V gene data show CDR1 as SGHTA and CDR2 as FQGNSA.

The chain is built from TRBV29-1 and TRBJ2-5; either TRBD1 or TRBD2 may fit D (5 bases each). Germline CDR1 SQVTM, CDR2 ANQGSEA. The CDR3 is made up of 13 amino acids. The ends were cut back, 4 bases at V and 5 bases at J, with 14 bases in the middle. The DNA of the CDR3 is TGCAGCGTTGGGGCTGGGGGATGGGAGACCCAGTACTTC. Amino acids: CSVGAGGWETQYF.

The chain couples TRBV7-2 to TRBJ2-7; 7 nucleotides align to TRBD1. V gave up 5 bases and J gave up 5 bases; unmatched junction bases: 15. The CDR3 extends over 16 amino acids. The germline gives CDR1 SGHTA, CDR2 FQGNSA. The CDR3 DNA is TGTGCCAGCAGCGACCCCATAGTAGGGGGCTACCACGAGCAGTACTTC. As protein: CASSDPIVGGYHEQYF.

The chain couples TRBV6-2 or TRBV6-3 to TRBJ2-5, with TRBD1 identical over 9 bases. The germline V gene encodes CDR1 MNHEY and CDR2 SVGEGT. The junction had 13 bases not matched to a gene; V was cut back by 4 bases and J by 1 base. CDR3 length equals 18 residues. DNA for the CDR3: TGTGCCAGCAGTTTCGGGACAGGGAGTGGTACACTCCAAGAGACCCAGTACTTC. It encodes CASSFGTGSGTLQETQYF.

CDR3 loop: CSVERVGAKNIQYF. In DNA form, the CDR3 reads TGCAGCGTTGAAAGGGTCGGGGCCAAAAACATTCAGTACTTC. This rearrangement joins TRBV29-1 to TRBJ2-4; no clear D gene. Trimming cost V 2 bases and J 1 base, with 9 bases left between them. This CDR3 has 14 residues. Germline CDR1 SQVTM, CDR2 ANQGSEA.

This clone was observed a few times. The chain uses TRBV9 and TRBJ2-7; D not resolved. V lost 0 bases, J lost 0 bases, and 7 bases lay in between. Germline CDR1 reads SGDLS; CDR2 reads YYNGEE. The CDR3 loop spans 14 amino acids. As DNA, the CDR3 is TGTGCCAGCAGCGTAGAGGCATACTCCTACGAGCAGTACTTC. Translating it yields CASSVEAYSYEQYF.

The rearrangement links TRBV5-1 to TRBJ2-4, with 7 bases matching TRBD1. The V and J ends lost 1 base and 3 bases, in that order; junction bases with no gene match: 10. The CDR3 is 17 residues long. Germline V gene sequence: CDR1 SGHRS, CDR2 YFSETQ. The DNA for the CDR3 is TGCGCCAGCAGCTTGATCCCGACAGGGTGGGTCAAAAACATTCAGTACTTC. It specifies CASSLIPTGWVKNIQYF. The entire variable domain, with the rest obtained from reference TRBV5-1 and TRBJ2-4, is as follows: KAGVTQTPRYLIKTRGQQVTLSCSPISGHRSVSWYQQTPGQGLQFLFEYFSETQRNKGNFPGRFSGRQFSNSRSEMNVSTLELGDSALYLCASSLIPTGWVKNIQYFGAGTRLSVL.

The chain links TRBV10-2 to TRBJ2-7; D is possibly TRBD1 (5 bases). The CDR3 covers 13 residues. With 6 bases removed from V and 7 bases from J, the gap between germline ends came to 16 bases. CDR1 is WSHSY, CDR2 SAAADI, per germline. The CDR3 DNA sequence: TGCGCCAGCAGCTATGTGGACACAAAAGAGCAGTACTTC. Encoded protein: CASSYVDTKEQYF.